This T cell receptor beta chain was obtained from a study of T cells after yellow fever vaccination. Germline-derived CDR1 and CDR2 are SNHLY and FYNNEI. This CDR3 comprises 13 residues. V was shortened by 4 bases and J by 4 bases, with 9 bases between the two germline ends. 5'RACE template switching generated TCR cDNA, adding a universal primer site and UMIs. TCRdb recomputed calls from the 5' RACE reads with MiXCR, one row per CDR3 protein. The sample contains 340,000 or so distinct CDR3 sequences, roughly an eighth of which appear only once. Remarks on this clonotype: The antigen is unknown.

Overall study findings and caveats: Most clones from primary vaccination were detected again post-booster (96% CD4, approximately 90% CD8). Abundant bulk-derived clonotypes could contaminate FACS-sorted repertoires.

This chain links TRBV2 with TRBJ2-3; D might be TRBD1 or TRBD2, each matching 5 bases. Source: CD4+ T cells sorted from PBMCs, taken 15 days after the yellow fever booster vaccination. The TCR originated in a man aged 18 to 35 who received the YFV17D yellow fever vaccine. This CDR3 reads CASSGGWSDTQYF. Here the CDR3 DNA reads TGTGCCAGCAGTGGGGGGTGGTCAGATACGCAGTATTTT.